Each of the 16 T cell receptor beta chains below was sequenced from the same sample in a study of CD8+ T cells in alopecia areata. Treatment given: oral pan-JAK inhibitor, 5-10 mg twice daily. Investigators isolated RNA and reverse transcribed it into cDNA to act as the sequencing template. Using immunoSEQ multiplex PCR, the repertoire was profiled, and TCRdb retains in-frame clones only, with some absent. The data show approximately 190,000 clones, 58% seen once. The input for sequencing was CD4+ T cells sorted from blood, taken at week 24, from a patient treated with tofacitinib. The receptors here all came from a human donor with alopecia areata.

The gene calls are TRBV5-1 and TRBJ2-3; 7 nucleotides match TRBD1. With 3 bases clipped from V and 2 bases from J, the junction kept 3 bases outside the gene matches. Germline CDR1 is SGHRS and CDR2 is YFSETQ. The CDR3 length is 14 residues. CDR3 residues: CASSSQGFTDTQYF. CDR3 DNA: TGCGCCAGCAGCTCACAGGGGTTCACAGATACGCAGTATTTT.

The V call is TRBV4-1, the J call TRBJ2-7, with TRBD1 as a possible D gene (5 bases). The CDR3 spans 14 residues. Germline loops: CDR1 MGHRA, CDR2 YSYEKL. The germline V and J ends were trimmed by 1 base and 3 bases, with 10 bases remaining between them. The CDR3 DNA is TGCGCCAGCAGCCAAGTAGGGGCCCGCTACGAGCAGTACTTC. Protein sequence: CASSQVGARYEQYF.

CDR3 nucleotides: TGCGCCAGCTTCGGAGGGAGATTAAACACCGGGGAGCTGTTTTTT. It translates to CASFGGRLNTGELFF. The chain recombines TRBV5-1 with TRBJ2-2, with D tentatively TRBD2 (6 bases). Trimming pared 7 bases from V and 2 bases from J, leaving 15 bases between. The CDR3 is 15 amino acids. CDR1 is SGHRS and CDR2 is YFSETQ in the germline V gene.

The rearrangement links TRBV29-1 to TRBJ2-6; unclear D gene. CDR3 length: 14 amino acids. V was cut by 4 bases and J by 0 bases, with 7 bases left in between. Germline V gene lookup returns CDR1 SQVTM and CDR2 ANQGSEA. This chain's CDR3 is CSVGLGSGANVLTF. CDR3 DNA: TGCAGCGTTGGATTGGGCTCTGGGGCCAACGTCCTGACTTTC. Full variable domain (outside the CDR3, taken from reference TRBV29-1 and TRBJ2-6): SAVISQKPSRDICQRGTSLTIQCQVDSQVTMMFWYRQQPGQSLTLIATANQGSEATYESGFVIDKFPISRPNLTFSTLTVSNMSPEDSSIYLCSVGLGSGANVLTFGAGSRLTVL.

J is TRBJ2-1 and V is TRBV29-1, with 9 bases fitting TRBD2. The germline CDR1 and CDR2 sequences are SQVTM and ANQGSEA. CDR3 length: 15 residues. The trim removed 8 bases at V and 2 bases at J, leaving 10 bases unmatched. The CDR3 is CSKWAGGRPYNEQFF. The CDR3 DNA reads TGCAGCAAATGGGCGGGAGGGAGGCCCTACAATGAGCAGTTCTTC.

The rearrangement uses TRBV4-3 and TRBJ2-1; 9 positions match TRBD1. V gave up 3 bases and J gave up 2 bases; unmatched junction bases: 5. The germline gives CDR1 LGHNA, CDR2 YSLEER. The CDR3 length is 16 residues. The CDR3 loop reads CASSQGTGMAYNEQFF. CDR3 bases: TGCGCCAGCAGCCAGGGGACAGGGATGGCCTACAATGAGCAGTTCTTC.

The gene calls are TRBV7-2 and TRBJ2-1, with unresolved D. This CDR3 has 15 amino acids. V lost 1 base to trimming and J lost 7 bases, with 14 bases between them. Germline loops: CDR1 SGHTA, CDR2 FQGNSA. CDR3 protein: CASSLGVGSSNEQFF. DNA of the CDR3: TGTGCCAGCAGCTTAGGTGTGGGCTCGTCGAATGAGCAGTTCTTC.

The CDR3 sequence is CSAKREEQFF. In nucleotides, the CDR3 is TGCAGTGCTAAGCGGGAAGAGCAGTTCTTC. This sequence joins TRBV20-1 and TRBJ2-1, with 7 bases that match TRBD2. Germline V gene lookup returns CDR1 DFQATT and CDR2 SNEGSKA (reference sequence). There are 10 residues in the CDR3. J was trimmed by 10 bases and V by 4 bases; bases with no gene match: 1.

The CDR3 region is CATSRERQAGSGYTF. CDR3 bases: TGTGCCACCAGCAGAGAGCGACAGGCCGGGTCCGGCTACACCTTC. The gene calls are TRBV15 and TRBJ1-2; D is possibly TRBD1 (6 bases). The CDR3 consists of 15 residues. Trimming removed 0 bases from V and 8 bases from J, with 16 bases in between. Germline CDR1 reads LNHNV; CDR2 reads YYDKDF (reference sequence).

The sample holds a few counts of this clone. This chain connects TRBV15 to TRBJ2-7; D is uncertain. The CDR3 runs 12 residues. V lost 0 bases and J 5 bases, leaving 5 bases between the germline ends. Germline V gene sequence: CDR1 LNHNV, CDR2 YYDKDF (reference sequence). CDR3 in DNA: TGTGCCACCAGCAGAGATTTCGACGAGCAGTACTTC. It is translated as CATSRDFDEQYF.

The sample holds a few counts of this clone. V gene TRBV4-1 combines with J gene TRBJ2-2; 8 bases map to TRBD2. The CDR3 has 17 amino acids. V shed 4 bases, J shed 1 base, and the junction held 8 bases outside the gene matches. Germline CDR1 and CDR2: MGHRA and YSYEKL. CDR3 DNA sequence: TGCGCCAGCAGCCGCACGACGGGGGGGCTGAACACCGGGGAGCTGTTTTTT. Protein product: CASSRTTGGLNTGELFF.

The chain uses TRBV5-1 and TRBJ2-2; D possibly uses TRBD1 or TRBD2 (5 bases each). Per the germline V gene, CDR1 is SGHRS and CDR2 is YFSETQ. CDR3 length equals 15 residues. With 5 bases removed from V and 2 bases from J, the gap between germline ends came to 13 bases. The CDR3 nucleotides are TGCGCCAGCAGGCCCGGGACGGTAAACACCGGGGAGCTGTTTTTT. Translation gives CASRPGTVNTGELFF.

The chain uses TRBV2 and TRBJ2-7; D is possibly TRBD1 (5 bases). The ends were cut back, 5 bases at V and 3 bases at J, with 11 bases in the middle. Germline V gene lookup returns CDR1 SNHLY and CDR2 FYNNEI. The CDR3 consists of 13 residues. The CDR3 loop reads CASSLYQGYEQYF. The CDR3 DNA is TGTGCCAGCAGTTTGTACCAGGGCTACGAGCAGTACTTC. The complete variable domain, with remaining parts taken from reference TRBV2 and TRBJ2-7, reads EPEVTQTPSHQVTQMGQEVILRCVPISNHLYFYWYRQILGQKVEFLVSFYNNEISEKSEIFDDQFSVERPDGSNFTLKIRSTKLEDSAMYFCASSLYQGYEQYFGPGTRLTVT.

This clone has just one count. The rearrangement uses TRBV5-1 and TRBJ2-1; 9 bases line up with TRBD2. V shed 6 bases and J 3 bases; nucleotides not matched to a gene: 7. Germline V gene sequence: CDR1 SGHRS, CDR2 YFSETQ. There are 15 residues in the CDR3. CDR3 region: CASTSVAGDYNEQFF. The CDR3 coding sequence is TGCGCCAGCACCTCCGTAGCGGGAGACTACAATGAGCAGTTCTTC.

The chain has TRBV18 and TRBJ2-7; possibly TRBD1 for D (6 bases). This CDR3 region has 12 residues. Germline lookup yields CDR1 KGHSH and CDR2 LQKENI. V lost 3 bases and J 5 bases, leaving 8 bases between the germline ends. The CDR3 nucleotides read TGTGCCAGCTCACCGGACAGCGACGAGCAGTACTTC. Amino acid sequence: CASSPDSDEQYF.

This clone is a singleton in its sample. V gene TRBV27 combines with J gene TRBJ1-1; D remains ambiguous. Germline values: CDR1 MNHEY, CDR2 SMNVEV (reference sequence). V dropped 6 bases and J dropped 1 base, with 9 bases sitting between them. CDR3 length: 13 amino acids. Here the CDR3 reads CASRSLGNTEAFF. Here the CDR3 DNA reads TGTGCCAGCAGGTCCCTCGGGAACACTGAAGCTTTCTTT.